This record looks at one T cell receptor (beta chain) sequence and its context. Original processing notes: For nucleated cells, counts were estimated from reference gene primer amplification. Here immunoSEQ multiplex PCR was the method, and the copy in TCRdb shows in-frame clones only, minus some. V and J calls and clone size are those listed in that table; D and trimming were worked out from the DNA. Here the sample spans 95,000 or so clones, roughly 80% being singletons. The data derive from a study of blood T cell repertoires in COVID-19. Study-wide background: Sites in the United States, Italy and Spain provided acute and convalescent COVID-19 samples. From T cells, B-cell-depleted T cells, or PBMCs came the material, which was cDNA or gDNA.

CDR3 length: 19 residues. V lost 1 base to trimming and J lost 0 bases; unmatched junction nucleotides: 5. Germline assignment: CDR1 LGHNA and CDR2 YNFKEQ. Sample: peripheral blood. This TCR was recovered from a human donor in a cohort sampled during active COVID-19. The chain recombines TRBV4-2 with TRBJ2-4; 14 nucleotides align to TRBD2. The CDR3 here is CASSQVGTSGSLAKNIQYF. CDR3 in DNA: TGTGCCAGCAGCCAAGTGGGGACTAGCGGGAGCCTAGCCAAAAACATTCAGTACTTC.